Detailed here is one T cell receptor (beta chain). The record originates from a study of control samples from healthy donors and cancer patients. Profiled with immunoSEQ multiplex PCR; TCRdb holds only in-frame clones, not every one. The table records roughly 73,000 clones, over 75% of them present only once. Sequencing used blood. This TCR came from a man in his fifties in good health.

CDR3 amino acids: CASSFMIGYEQYF. The CDR3 DNA sequence: TGTGCCAGCAGTTTCATGATCGGCTACGAGCAGTACTTC. The V gene is TRBV27, the J gene TRBJ2-7, with D unclear. CDR3 length: 13 residues. The germline gives CDR1 MNHEY, CDR2 SMNVEV (reference sequence). V was trimmed by 3 bases and J by 3 bases, leaving 9 bases between them.